This T cell receptor beta chain emerged from a study of T cell changes during pregnancy in multiple sclerosis. TCRdb's copy holds only in-frame clones and misses some; the assay was immunoSEQ multiplex PCR. The sample lists approximately 61,000 clones; around 90% were seen once. This specimen was peripheral blood, taken in the first trimester of pregnancy. This receptor was identified in a female donor with multiple sclerosis, enrolled in a pregnancy study.

For the CDR3, the DNA is TGTGCCAGAAGATTCGGGACTAGCGGGAGGGGTGGGGAGCTGTTTTTT. Residues: CARRFGTSGRGGELFF. J is TRBJ2-2 and V is TRBV9; 16 nucleotides match TRBD2. Looked up from germline, CDR1 is SGDLS and CDR2 is YYNGEE. The CDR3 is 16 amino acids. With 8 bases clipped from V and 8 bases from J, the junction kept 9 bases outside the gene matches.